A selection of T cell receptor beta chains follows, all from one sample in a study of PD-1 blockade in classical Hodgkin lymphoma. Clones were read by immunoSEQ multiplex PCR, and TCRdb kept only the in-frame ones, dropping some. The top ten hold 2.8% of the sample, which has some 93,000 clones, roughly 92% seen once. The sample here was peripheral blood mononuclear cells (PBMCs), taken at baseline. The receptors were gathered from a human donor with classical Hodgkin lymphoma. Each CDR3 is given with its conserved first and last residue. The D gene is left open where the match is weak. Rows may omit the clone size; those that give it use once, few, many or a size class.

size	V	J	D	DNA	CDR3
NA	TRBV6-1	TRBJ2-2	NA	TGTGCCAGCAGTGAAGGAGGCGGGACATACACCGGGGAGCTGTTTTTT	CASSEGGGTYTGELFF
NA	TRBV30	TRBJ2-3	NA	TGTGCCTGGAGTGTATGGCCAGGGGAAGCAGATACGCAGTATTTT	CAWSVWPGEADTQYF
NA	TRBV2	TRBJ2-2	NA	TGTGCCACAAATGCGGGTAGGGTGGGCGTCTTTCCCGGGGAGCTGTTTTTT	CATNAGRVGVFPGELFF
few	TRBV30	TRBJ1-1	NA	TGTGCCTGGAGAGGAGGCAGGGGGAACACTGAAGCTTTCTTT	CAWRGGRGNTEAFF
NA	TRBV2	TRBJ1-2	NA	TGTGCCAGCTGGGGGTTGCGGGGCTACACCTTC	CASWGLRGYTF
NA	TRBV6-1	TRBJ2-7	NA	TGTGCCAGCAGGGGGCCCCTACCCTACGAGCAGTACTTC	CASRGPLPYEQYF
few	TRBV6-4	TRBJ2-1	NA	TGTGCCAGCAGCCGCGGAGGGTTGTCATACAATGAGCAGTTCTTC	CASSRGGLSYNEQFF
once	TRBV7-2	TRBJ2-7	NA	TGTGCCAGCAGCTTAGGGGTCGGGGCCTACGAGCAGTACTTC	CASSLGVGAYEQYF
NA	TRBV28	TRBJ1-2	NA	TGTGCCAGCGGACCCTTACTTGGGGACTATGGCTACACCTTC	CASGPLLGDYGYTF
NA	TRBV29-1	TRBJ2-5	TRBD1	TGCAGCGTTGGTGGACAGGGCGGGGAGACCCAGTACTTC	CSVGGQGGETQYF
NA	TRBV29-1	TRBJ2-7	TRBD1	TGCAGCGCGATTCCGGACAGGGGGCCTGGGTACGAGCAGTACTTC	CSAIPDRGPGYEQYF
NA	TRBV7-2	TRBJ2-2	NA	TGTGCCAGCAGCCCACCCGGGGGCGGCACCGGGGAGCTGTTTTTT	CASSPPGGGTGELFF
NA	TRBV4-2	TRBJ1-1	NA	TGTGCCAGCAGCCCAAACCCAGGGACAAGGATGAACACTGAAGCTTTCTTT	CASSPNPGTRMNTEAFF
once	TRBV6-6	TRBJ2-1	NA	TGTGCCAGCAGTTACCAGGGGAGCTCCTACAATGAGCAGTTCTTC	CASSYQGSSYNEQFF
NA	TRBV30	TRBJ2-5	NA	TGTGCCTGGACGGTCTCCCAAGAGACCCAGTACTTC	CAWTVSQETQYF
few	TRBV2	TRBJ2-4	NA	TGTGCCAGCAGTGAATTTGGGGGTCGAGCCAAAAACATTCAGTACTTC	CASSEFGGRAKNIQYF
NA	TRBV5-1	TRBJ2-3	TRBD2	TGTGCCAGCAGCTCGACTAGCAGAACAGATACGCAGTATTTT	CASSSTSRTDTQYF